Listed here are 22 T cell receptor beta chains from one sample, sequenced in a study of shared clonotypes between healthy human individuals. Here immunoSEQ multiplex PCR was the method, and the copy in TCRdb shows in-frame clones only, minus some. The sample has roughly 330,000 clones; about 74% are singletons. Material for sequencing was memory CD4+ T cells sorted from blood. Subset defined: CD45RA-negative fraction. The receptors derive from a young man in good health.

This clone was seen a single time. The J gene is TRBJ2-1, the V gene TRBV29-1; D not certain. CDR3 length: 14 amino acids. Germline CDR1 and CDR2: SQVTM and ANQGSEA. The germline V and J ends were trimmed by 3 bases and 0 bases, with 9 bases remaining between them. The CDR3 nucleotides read TGCAGCGTTGAGTCGCTGAGCTCCTACAATGAGCAGTTCTTC. Its protein product is CSVESLSSYNEQFF.

The chain combines TRBV2 with TRBJ2-6; no reliable D call. The CDR3 contains 14 residues. The V gene lost 2 bases and the J gene lost 2 bases, with 4 bases spanning the gap. The germline V gene has CDR1 SNHLY and CDR2 FYNNEI. In DNA form, the CDR3 reads TGTGCCAGCAGTGAAAGGCCTGGGGCCAACGTCCTGACTTTC. It encodes CASSERPGANVLTF.

The chain is built from TRBV5-1 and TRBJ2-7; D is possibly TRBD1 (5 bases). V shed 7 bases and J shed 6 bases, with 29 bases lying between them. This CDR3 region has 17 residues. Germline V gene lookup returns CDR1 SGHRS and CDR2 YFSETQ. CDR3 loop: CASALPGATTSLGEQYF. Written as DNA, the CDR3 is TGCGCCAGCGCATTACCTGGGGCTACGACGTCATTAGGCGAGCAGTACTTC.

The genes are TRBV6-1 and TRBJ2-7; either TRBD1 or TRBD2 may supply D (5 bases each). Germline V gene data show CDR1 as MNHNS and CDR2 as SASEGT. The V gene lost 5 bases and the J gene lost 4 bases, with 18 bases spanning the gap. CDR3 length: 15 amino acids. The CDR3 bases are TGTGCCAGCAGTACGACAGTGCTGGGGGTTTACGAGCAGTACTTC. Translated, it gives CASSTTVLGVYEQYF.

The sample holds a few counts of this clone. Other nucleotide sequences from this sample produce the same CDR3. This chain uses TRBV29-1 with TRBJ1-1, with D unresolved. The CDR3 is 12 residues long. The germline V and J ends were trimmed by 4 bases and 1 base, with 7 bases remaining between them. From germline, CDR1 is SQVTM and CDR2 ANQGSEA. The CDR3 sequence is CSVGGGNTEAFF. CDR3 nucleotides: TGCAGCGTTGGAGGTGGGAACACTGAAGCTTTCTTT. Full variable domain (outside the CDR3, taken from reference TRBV29-1 and TRBJ1-1): SAVISQKPSRDICQRGTSLTIQCQVDSQVTMMFWYRQQPGQSLTLIATANQGSEATYESGFVIDKFPISRPNLTFSTLTVSNMSPEDSSIYLCSVGGGNTEAFFGQGTRLTVV.

This clone was picked up one time. The chain uses TRBV6-6 and TRBJ2-3; unclear D gene. There are 11 residues in the CDR3. V gave up 8 bases and J gave up 5 bases, with 8 bases separating them. CDR1 is MNHNY and CDR2 is SVGAGI in the germline V gene (reference sequence). CDR3: CASGALDTQYF. Written as DNA, the CDR3 is TGTGCCAGCGGAGCCCTAGATACGCAGTATTTT.

Concerning this clone itself: Since a much larger clone is just one base distant, this may be a read error. The sample contains more than one DNA sequence encoding this CDR3. The J gene is TRBJ2-2, the V gene TRBV7-6; TRBD1 matches 8 bases. CDR1 is SGHVS, CDR2 FNYEAQ, per germline. This CDR3 spans 16 amino acids. The CDR3 region has the DNA TGTGCCAGCAGCACCGGACAGGGCGTTAGGGCCGGAGAGCTGTTTTTT. It yields the protein CASSTGQGVRAGELFF.

The table lists this clone with many counts. The V and J genes are TRBV5-8 and TRBJ1-2; no clear D. This CDR3 is 13 amino acids long. The germline V and J ends were trimmed by 0 bases and 4 bases, with 7 bases remaining between them. Germline loops: CDR1 SGHTS, CDR2 YDEGEE. CDR3 sequence: CASSLEDVYGYTF. The CDR3 DNA follows: TGTGCCAGCAGCTTGGAGGATGTCTATGGCTACACCTTC.

This sequence joins TRBV7-9 and TRBJ2-3; possible D gene TRBD1, 6 bases. The ends were cut back, 5 bases at V and 6 bases at J, with 18 bases in the middle. CDR3 length equals 15 residues. Per the germline V gene, CDR1 is SEHNR and CDR2 is FQNEAQ (reference sequence). This chain's CDR3 is CASSEGGTLWDTQYF. The CDR3 nucleotides are TGTGCCAGCAGCGAAGGGGGAACCCTGTGGGATACGCAGTATTTT.

The V gene is TRBV6-1, the J gene TRBJ2-7; D gene uncertain. From germline, CDR1 is MNHNS and CDR2 SASEGT. V was cut by 2 bases and J by 6 bases, with 11 bases left in between. The length of the CDR3 is 13 residues. The CDR3 spells CASSEWIDSEQYF. The CDR3 DNA follows: TGTGCCAGCAGTGAATGGATAGACTCCGAGCAGTACTTC.

The gene calls are TRBV5-4 and TRBJ2-5, with 8 nucleotides matching TRBD1. The germline V gene has CDR1 SGHNT and CDR2 YYREEE (reference sequence). This CDR3 has 16 residues. J was trimmed by 1 base and V by 0 bases; bases with no gene match: 5. The CDR3 DNA is TGTGCCAGCAGCTTGGGTCCAGGGGGCCCCCAAGAGACCCAGTACTTC. Encoded protein: CASSLGPGGPQETQYF.

The sample holds a few counts of this clone. J is TRBJ2-5 and V is TRBV19; 7 bases are a match to TRBD2. The J segment lost 5 bases and the V segment lost 7 bases, leaving 16 bases of the junction unmatched. The CDR3 sequence is 16 residues long. Germline V gives CDR1 LNHDA, CDR2 SQIVND (reference sequence). Here the CDR3 DNA reads TGTGCCAGTACCCATGGTAACGGGAGGATCGGGGAGACCCAGTACTTC. Amino acids: CASTHGNGRIGETQYF.

This chain connects TRBV7-2 to TRBJ1-3; D is uncertain. V was cut by 5 bases and J by 0 bases, with 14 bases left in between. Looked up from germline, CDR1 is SGHTA and CDR2 is FQGNSA. This CDR3 has 16 amino acids. The CDR3 nucleotides read TGTGCCAGCAGCCCGGTGGTCAGCGCCTCTGGAAACACCATATATTTT. Translation gives CASSPVVSASGNTIYF.

Points on this clone: At the DNA level, this CDR3 is encoded by other sequences in the same sample as well. The V gene is TRBV5-4, the J gene TRBJ2-2; 9 bases are shared with TRBD2. Germline V gives CDR1 SGHNT, CDR2 YYREEE (reference sequence). J gave up 4 bases and V 4 bases, and 5 bases lay outside the gene matches. The CDR3 spans 15 residues. The CDR3 reads CASSHSGRSTGELFF. The CDR3 nucleotides are TGTGCCAGCAGCCATAGCGGGAGAAGCACCGGGGAGCTGTTTTTT.

The rearrangement uses TRBV11-3 and TRBJ2-5; D remains unclear. The CDR3 consists of 13 residues. Trimming pared 5 bases from V and 0 bases from J, leaving 7 bases between. The V gene's germline CDR1 is SGHNT and CDR2 YENEEA. The CDR3 bases are TGTGCCAGCAGCCCCCAGTACCAAGAGACCCAGTACTTC. Its protein product is CASSPQYQETQYF.

The chain combines TRBV2 with TRBJ1-1; 9 bases are a match to TRBD1. V lost 6 bases and J lost 3; bases outside the gene matches: 14. Per germline, CDR1 SNHLY and CDR2 FYNNEI. The CDR3 totals 17 residues. In DNA, the CDR3 is TGTGCCAGCAGGGATTTACAGGGGGCCTCGCAAGACACTGAAGCTTTCTTT. This encodes CASRDLQGASQDTEAFF.

This chain uses TRBV11-2 with TRBJ2-6; weak D call: TRBD2 (5 bases). This CDR3 has 17 amino acids. Germline V CDR1 and CDR2: SGHAT, FQNNGV. V gave up 1 base and J gave up 0 bases, with 10 bases separating them. CDR3 residues: CASSLVSGGSGANVLTF. DNA of the CDR3: TGTGCCAGCAGCTTAGTCTCCGGAGGCTCTGGGGCCAACGTCCTGACTTTC.

The V call is TRBV5-5, the J call TRBJ1-5, with no clear D. Germline CDR1 SGHKS, CDR2 YYEKEE (reference sequence). V lost 3 bases and J 5 bases, leaving 6 bases between the germline ends. This CDR3 is 12 amino acids long. The CDR3 DNA reads TGTGCCAGCAGCTCGCCTGATCAGCCCCAGCATTTT. Its translation is CASSSPDQPQHF.

The rearrangement uses TRBV6-5 and TRBJ2-5; 10 nucleotides align to TRBD2. After removal of 4 bases from V and 4 bases from J, the junction contained 3 bases not matched to a gene. In germline, CDR1 is MNHEY, CDR2 SVGAGI. This CDR3 comprises 14 residues. CDR3 region: CASSSSGSAETQYF. In DNA, the CDR3 is TGTGCCAGCAGTTCTAGCGGGAGCGCAGAGACCCAGTACTTC.

This clone has just a few counts. This CDR3 is CATALGLGHAGELFF. The DNA of the CDR3 is TGTGCCACTGCACTCGGACTAGGGCATGCCGGGGAGCTGTTTTTT. V usage is TRBV28 and J usage is TRBJ2-2, with 7 bases fitting TRBD2. The CDR3 contains 15 residues. Germline loops: CDR1 MDHEN, CDR2 SYDVKM. V lost 10 bases, J lost 6 bases, and 14 bases stayed unmatched.

This clone was observed once. This sequence joins TRBV15 and TRBJ1-1; D remains unclear. Germline lookup yields CDR1 LNHNV and CDR2 YYDKDF (reference sequence). The CDR3 has 14 residues. Trimming cost V 0 bases and J 1 base, with 6 bases left between them. CDR3 residues: CATSRDLGNTEAFF. In nucleotides, the CDR3 is TGTGCCACCAGCAGAGATCTCGGGAACACTGAAGCTTTCTTT.

This sequence joins TRBV7-2 and TRBJ2-1; perhaps TRBD1 as D (6 bases). Germline-derived CDR1 and CDR2 are SGHTA and FQGNSA. This CDR3 contains 13 residues. The germline V and J ends were trimmed by 5 bases and 12 bases, with 17 bases remaining between them. DNA of the CDR3: TGTGCCAGCAGCCCCCCTCCTCCCAGGGGGCAGTTCTTC. Translating it yields CASSPPPPRGQFF.